The 32 T cell receptor beta chains below come from one sample, sequenced in a study of blood T cell repertoires in COVID-19. Profiling relied on immunoSEQ multiplex PCR, and the TCRdb table lists in-frame clones only, not all of them. The sample contains approximately 100,000 clones, just under 85% of which appear only once. The material sequenced was peripheral blood. All receptors derive from a man between 65 and 85 years old with acute or convalescent COVID-19.

This clone has a single count. The chain is built from TRBV20-1 and TRBJ2-7; possibly TRBD1 for D (6 bases). Germline V gene lookup returns CDR1 DFQATT and CDR2 SNEGSKA (reference sequence). V lost 6 bases and J lost 2, with 8 bases in between. CDR3 length: 11 residues. The CDR3 nucleotides are TGCAGTGCACAGGGAGCCTACGAGCAGTACTTC. Translating gives CSAQGAYEQYF.

The chain carries TRBV19 and TRBJ1-2; a weak D match, TRBD1 (6 bases). The CDR3 is made up of 14 amino acids. Per the germline V gene, CDR1 is LNHDA and CDR2 is SQIVND (reference sequence). The V end lost 4 bases, the J end lost 4 bases, and 13 bases lay between the germline ends. The DNA for the CDR3 is TGTGCCAGTAGTAAACCCGACAGGATCTATGGCTACACCTTC. It codes for CASSKPDRIYGYTF.

This chain joins TRBV7-2 and TRBJ2-5, with D possibly being TRBD2 (5 bases). The CDR3 extends over 14 amino acids. V shed 4 bases and J shed 5 bases, with 14 bases lying between them. CDR1 is SGHTA, CDR2 FQGNSA, per germline. Here the CDR3 reads CASSSEIRRETQYF. DNA of the CDR3: TGTGCCAGCAGCTCAGAAATCAGGAGGGAGACCCAGTACTTC.

This rearrangement joins TRBV7-6 to TRBJ1-1; 7 nucleotides align to TRBD1. This CDR3 spans 15 amino acids. Trimming at V came to 5 bases and at J to 0 bases, leaving 6 bases not matched to a gene. From germline, CDR1 is SGHVS and CDR2 FNYEAQ. CDR3 DNA sequence: TGTGCCAGCAGCCCCAGGGGGGCAGTGAACACTGAAGCTTTCTTT. Residues: CASSPRGAVNTEAFF.

The V gene is TRBV5-6, the J gene TRBJ1-1, with 9 bases lining up with TRBD1. The V gene end was trimmed by 5 bases and the J gene end by 0 bases; junction bases not matched to a gene: 8. Looked up from germline, CDR1 is SGHDT and CDR2 is YYEEEE. The CDR3 runs to 16 residues. This CDR3 reads CASSIYRGQMNTEAFF. CDR3 DNA sequence: TGTGCCAGCAGTATATACAGGGGGCAGATGAACACTGAAGCTTTCTTT.

This chain connects TRBV18 to TRBJ1-2; 7 positions agree with TRBD1. V was pared by 3 bases and J by 4 bases, with 5 bases of the junction left unmatched. The germline gives CDR1 KGHSH, CDR2 LQKENI. This CDR3 is 14 amino acids long. In DNA form, the CDR3 reads TGTGCCAGCTCACCGGAACAGGGGACCTATGGCTACACCTTC. Translation: CASSPEQGTYGYTF.

This clone appeared a few times. The rearrangement joins TRBV6-4 to TRBJ1-2; TRBD1 is a possible D gene (6 bases). This CDR3 region has 14 residues. The germline V gene has CDR1 MRHNA and CDR2 SNTAGT. V lost 0 bases and J 6 bases, leaving 11 bases between the germline ends. The CDR3 loop reads CASSDSIRGHGYTF. The CDR3 coding sequence is TGTGCCAGCAGTGACTCGATCAGGGGCCATGGCTACACCTTC.

The genes are TRBV10-3 and TRBJ2-7; D may be TRBD1 (5 bases). The length of the CDR3 is 12 residues. From germline, CDR1 is ENHRY and CDR2 SYGVKD. Between the trimmed V and J ends, which lost 3 bases and 5 bases, there was a span of 8 bases. CDR3 sequence: CAISETGDEQYF. The CDR3 nucleotides are TGTGCCATCAGTGAAACAGGAGACGAGCAGTACTTC.

The V gene is TRBV7-3, the J gene TRBJ2-3; tentatively, D is TRBD2 (6 bases). V lost 5 bases and J lost 5, with 11 bases in between. This CDR3 is built from 13 residues. Per the germline V gene, CDR1 is SGHTA and CDR2 is FQGTGA. The CDR3 DNA reads TGTGCCAGCAGCCGACTAGTCAGAGATACGCAGTATTTT. This translates into CASSRLVRDTQYF.

The J gene is TRBJ1-5, the V gene TRBV5-1; D is perhaps TRBD1 (5 bases). The CDR3 totals 13 residues. V gave up 4 bases and J gave up 8 bases, with 13 bases separating them. The germline V gene has CDR1 SGHRS and CDR2 YFSETQ. CDR3 sequence reads: CASSVEVGEPQHF. CDR3 DNA: TGCGCCAGCAGCGTCGAAGTAGGGGAGCCCCAGCATTTT.

The chain uses TRBV5-1 and TRBJ2-1; perhaps TRBD2 as D (5 bases). The V end lost 5 bases, the J end lost 5 bases, and 14 bases lay between the germline ends. The CDR3 totals 14 residues. Germline V gene sequence: CDR1 SGHRS, CDR2 YFSETQ. CDR3 in DNA: TGCGCCAGCAGGATAACCGGGATCCACAATGAGCAGTTCTTC. As protein: CASRITGIHNEQFF.

This clone came up once. V usage is TRBV30 and J usage is TRBJ1-4, with 10 bases identical to TRBD1. The germline CDR1 and CDR2 sequences are GTSNPN and SVGIG (reference sequence). The CDR3 length is 15 residues. V gave up 7 bases and J gave up 1 base; unmatched junction bases: 6. In DNA, the CDR3 is TGTGCCTCCTCGGGACAGGGGTTAACTAATGAAAAACTGTTTTTT. Translated: CASSGQGLTNEKLFF.

This clone is a singleton in its sample. The genes are TRBV9 and TRBJ1-1; TRBD1 might be the D (6 bases). Germline-derived CDR1 and CDR2 are SGDLS and YYNGEE. The CDR3 runs to 13 residues. V was clipped by 2 bases and J by 4 bases, with 9 bases between them. Here the CDR3 DNA reads TGTGCCAGCAGCGTCCAGGACAGCACTGAAGCTTTCTTT. This sequence encodes CASSVQDSTEAFF.

This chain uses TRBV20-1 with TRBJ1-2; D gene ambiguous. The CDR3 contains 13 residues. V was pared by 3 bases and J by 5 bases, with 13 bases between. CDR1 DFQATT and CDR2 SNEGSKA come from the germline V gene (reference sequence). DNA of the CDR3: TGCAGTGCTAGTCAGGCCGGCTTTTATGGCTACACCTTC. It translates to CSASQAGFYGYTF.

This clone appeared a single time. The chain couples TRBV10-1 to TRBJ2-2; tentative D call: TRBD1 (6 bases). This CDR3 is built from 18 residues. The ends were cut back, 3 bases at V and 5 bases at J, with 22 bases in the middle. Looked up from germline, CDR1 is WNHNN and CDR2 is SYGVQD (reference sequence). The CDR3, as DNA: TGCGCCAGCAGTGACCCCGCAGGGGAGTTTGCGAGAACCGGGGAGCTGTTTTTT. It yields the protein CASSDPAGEFARTGELFF.

The rearrangement links TRBV27 to TRBJ2-2, with 8 bases that match TRBD2. The CDR3 extends over 16 amino acids. After removal of 5 bases from V and 4 bases from J, the junction contained 9 bases not matched to a gene. CDR1 is MNHEY, CDR2 SMNVEV, per germline (reference sequence). CDR3 residues: CASSASGGTPTGELFF. The CDR3 DNA follows: TGTGCCAGCAGTGCGAGCGGGGGTACCCCCACCGGGGAGCTGTTTTTT.

The V call is TRBV5-1, the J call TRBJ2-1; D possibly corresponds to TRBD1 (6 bases). The CDR3 consists of 15 residues. V was trimmed by 4 bases and J by 1 base, leaving 12 bases between them. Germline CDR1 SGHRS, CDR2 YFSETQ. The CDR3 protein is CASSLGAASYNEQFF. The CDR3 coding sequence is TGCGCCAGCAGCCTGGGGGCTGCTTCCTACAATGAGCAGTTCTTC.

The rearrangement links TRBV3-1 (or the pseudogene TRBV3-2) to TRBJ2-6, with 7 positions matching TRBD2. The V gene end was trimmed by 1 base and the J gene end by 2 bases; junction bases not matched to a gene: 8. The V gene's germline CDR1 is LGHDT and CDR2 YNNKEL (reference sequence). The CDR3 totals 18 residues. The CDR3 loop is CASSQVRLAGAGANVLTF. The CDR3, as DNA: TGTGCCAGCAGCCAAGTAAGGTTGGCGGGAGCTGGGGCCAACGTCCTGACTTTC.

This chain joins TRBV19 and TRBJ2-5; D may be TRBD1 (6 bases). V shed 3 bases and J shed 3 bases, with 8 bases lying between them. Germline CDR1 and CDR2: LNHDA and SQIVND (reference sequence). The CDR3 is 13 residues long. The CDR3 protein is CASSIGQKETQYF. The CDR3 DNA is TGTGCCAGTAGTATCGGACAGAAAGAGACCCAGTACTTC.

This clone was observed a few times. The CDR3 reads CATSEPTTNYGYTF. The CDR3 DNA follows: TGTGCCACCAGTGAGCCTACCACTAACTATGGCTACACCTTC. This rearrangement joins TRBV24-1 to TRBJ1-2, with unresolved D. Germline CDR1 KGHDR, CDR2 SFDVKD. The CDR3 is made up of 14 amino acids. Trimming took off 4 bases at V and 0 bases at J, with 8 bases between the two ends.

V gene TRBV28 combines with J gene TRBJ1-1, with 10 positions matching TRBD1. The CDR3 is 14 amino acids. The germline V gene has CDR1 MDHEN and CDR2 SYDVKM. Trimming at V came to 2 bases and at J to 11 bases, leaving 8 bases not matched to a gene. The DNA of the CDR3 is TGTGCCAGCAGTTTAGGGACAGGGGTACGGGGGGCTTTCTTT. This gives the protein CASSLGTGVRGAFF.

A few counts support this clone. The rearrangement links TRBV7-2 to TRBJ2-2, with a weak D call TRBD1 (7 bases). The CDR3 consists of 17 residues. Germline V gene data show CDR1 as SGHTA and CDR2 as FQGNSA. The ends were cut back, 0 bases at V and 5 bases at J, with 16 bases in the middle. The CDR3 DNA reads TGTGCCAGCAGCTTAGCAATGACAGGGAGGAGTACCGGGGAGCTGTTTTTT. It translates to CASSLAMTGRSTGELFF.

This clone was counted a few times. The rearrangement joins TRBV27 to TRBJ1-4; the match to TRBD1 covers 12 bases. The germline gives CDR1 MNHEY, CDR2 SMNVEV (reference sequence). This CDR3 contains 15 residues. V gave up 4 bases and J gave up 8 bases; unmatched junction bases: 5. This CDR3 reads CASSSLGTGGEKLFF. CDR3 DNA sequence: TGTGCCAGCAGTTCCCTCGGGACAGGGGGCGAAAAACTGTTTTTT.

The chain links TRBV5-6 to TRBJ1-2; D gene ambiguous. This CDR3 region has 13 residues. V was shortened by 2 bases and J by 6 bases, with 11 bases between the two germline ends. The germline CDR1 and CDR2 sequences are SGHDT and YYEEEE. CDR3 sequence reads: CASSFLVYDGYTF. CDR3 coding DNA: TGTGCCAGCAGCTTCTTAGTATATGATGGCTACACCTTC.

The chain employs TRBV25-1 and TRBJ1-4, with D perhaps matching TRBD1 (6 bases). V lost 3 bases, J lost 5 bases, and 10 bases lay in between. Germline CDR1 MGHDK, CDR2 SYGVNS. There are 14 residues in the CDR3. In DNA form, the CDR3 reads TGTGCCAGCAGTGAGGGGGCCCCCAATGAAAAACTGTTTTTT. Protein: CASSEGAPNEKLFF.

This clone was picked up one time. The chain is built from TRBV30 and TRBJ2-2; 7 bases map to TRBD2. Germline V gene sequence: CDR1 GTSNPN, CDR2 SVGIG (reference sequence). The CDR3 has 15 residues. The trim removed 3 bases at V and 2 bases at J, leaving 6 bases unmatched. The CDR3 loop is CAWRGGNVNTGELFF. DNA for the CDR3: TGTGCCTGGAGGGGAGGGAATGTTAACACCGGGGAGCTGTTTTTT.

CDR3 sequence reads: CASSRDRDRAETQYF. The CDR3, as DNA: TGTGCCAGTAGTAGAGACCGGGACAGGGCAGAGACCCAGTACTTC. The J gene is TRBJ2-5, the V gene TRBV19, with 9 bases aligning to TRBD1. With V trimmed by 4 bases and J by 4 bases, 7 bases remained unmatched. The CDR3 runs to 15 residues. CDR1 LNHDA and CDR2 SQIVND come from the germline V gene (reference sequence).

The chain joins TRBV6-6 to TRBJ2-7; possibly TRBD1 for D (6 bases). Germline V gene lookup returns CDR1 MNHNY and CDR2 SVGAGI (reference sequence). The CDR3 sequence is 13 residues long. Trimming took 5 bases from V and 4 from J, leaving 12 bases between them. The DNA for the CDR3 is TGTGCCAGCAGTCTACAGGACAGATACGAGCAGTACTTC. Its protein is CASSLQDRYEQYF.

V gene TRBV11-2 combines with J gene TRBJ2-1; 10 bases are shared with TRBD2. CDR1 SGHAT and CDR2 FQNNGV come from the germline V gene. The trim removed 5 bases at V and 2 bases at J, leaving 3 bases unmatched. The CDR3 runs to 15 residues. In DNA, the CDR3 is TGTGCCAGCAGCCCAGCGGGAGGGCCCTACAATGAGCAGTTCTTC. Its translation: CASSPAGGPYNEQFF.

The chain uses TRBV5-8 and TRBJ2-7; TRBD2 might be the D (5 bases). The V and J ends lost 0 bases and 8 bases respectively, with 15 bases between them. CDR3 length: 14 amino acids. The germline CDR1 and CDR2 sequences are SGHTS and YDEGEE. The CDR3 sequence: CASSLGSGLRKQYF. CDR3 nucleotides: TGTGCCAGCAGCTTGGGGAGCGGTCTACGAAAGCAGTACTTC.

The chain employs TRBV20-1 and TRBJ1-1; D is undetermined. The CDR3 is 10 residues long. The ends were cut back, 3 bases at V and 11 bases at J, with 10 bases in the middle. Germline lookup yields CDR1 DFQATT and CDR2 SNEGSKA (reference sequence). CDR3 residues: CSASQEAAFF. The CDR3 DNA is TGCAGTGCTAGTCAAGAGGCGGCTTTCTTT.

The rearrangement joins TRBV7-9 to TRBJ2-7, with D possibly matching TRBD1 (6 bases). CDR1 SEHNR and CDR2 FQNEAQ come from the germline V gene (reference sequence). CDR3 length equals 19 residues. V lost 4 bases and J lost 2, with 27 bases in between. CDR3 coding DNA: TGTGCCAGCAGCTGGGCATACCGGACAGCGACTACAAAACCCTACGAGCAGTACTTC. Translation gives CASSWAYRTATTKPYEQYF.